This TCR beta chain was sequenced for a study of T-cell reconstitution after alpha-beta-depleted transplantation in children. General study points: T-cell counts and diversity at one year following transplant were attributed mainly to newly produced T cells.

This CDR3 spans 15 amino acids. The V end lost 5 bases, the J end lost 1 base, and 12 bases lay between the germline ends. Germline values: CDR1 MDHEN, CDR2 SYDVKM. Unique molecular identifiers were built into the TCRbeta library. TCRdb called the PCR reads again in MiXCR, with one record for every CDR3 protein. The table includes 450,000 to 550,000 distinct CDR3 sequences, more than 9.5% detected once. Many counts were recorded for this clonotype. The antigen remains unidentified. Here the sequenced sample was PBMCs, mostly from graft donor cells, taken 180 days after TCRalphabeta/CD19-depleted stem cell transplant. The receptor comes from a female patient aged 2-9 years who had a stem cell transplant for aplastic anemia, so the T cells may come from the graft donor. The chain uses TRBV28 and TRBJ2-1; D is possibly TRBD2 (6 bases). CDR3 nucleotides: TGTGCCAGCAGTCCCACGCGGGGATCCTACAATGAGCAGTTCTTC. It codes for CASSPTRGSYNEQFF.